Listed here are 27 T cell receptor beta chains from one sample, sequenced in a study of cytomegalovirus exposure and HLA in healthy donors. The primer mix had 60 Vbeta and 13 Jbeta primers. TCRdb keeps only in-frame clones here, not all; method: immunoSEQ multiplex PCR. The repertoire holds about 140,000 clones, roughly 68% seen once, with roughly 4% in the top ten. The sample consisted of PBMCs. These receptors came from a man aged 60 to 75 in good health and CMV-seronegative.

The J gene is TRBJ2-5, the V gene TRBV5-1, with 10 bases that match TRBD1. With 4 bases clipped from V and 3 bases from J, the junction kept 9 bases outside the gene matches. Per germline, CDR1 SGHRS and CDR2 YFSETQ. The CDR3 length is 16 residues. The CDR3 sequence: CASSNFRDRGEETQYF. The CDR3 nucleotides are TGCGCCAGCAGCAATTTTCGGGACAGGGGAGAAGAGACCCAGTACTTC.

The chain couples TRBV25-1 to TRBJ2-3; 9 nucleotides line up with TRBD1. V lost 3 bases and J lost 5; bases outside the gene matches: 3. Germline loops: CDR1 MGHDK, CDR2 SYGVNS. The CDR3 totals 14 residues. CDR3 region: CASSEDRGGDTQYF. The CDR3 bases are TGTGCCAGCAGTGAGGACAGGGGTGGAGATACGCAGTATTTT. Using reference TRBV25-1 and TRBJ2-3 for the parts outside the CDR3, the full variable domain is EADIYQTPRYLVIGTGKKITLECSQTMGHDKMYWYQQDPGMELHLIHYSYGVNSTEKGDLSSESTVSRIRTEHFPLTLESARPSHTSQYLCASSEDRGGDTQYFGPGTRLTVL.

This clone is a singleton in its sample. The CDR3 region has the DNA TGTGCCAGTAGTACTCTTCTCGTCTACAATGAGCAGTTCTTC. It yields the protein CASSTLLVYNEQFF. V is TRBV19 and J is TRBJ2-1; D is unclear. CDR3 length equals 14 residues. Per the germline V gene, CDR1 is LNHDA and CDR2 is SQIVND (reference sequence). Trimming stripped 4 bases from V and 3 bases from J, with 10 bases between.

The chain links TRBV5-1 to TRBJ1-1; D gene ambiguous. The CDR3 has 14 residues. V was clipped by 6 bases and J by 1 base, with 13 bases between them. Germline CDR1 SGHRS, CDR2 YFSETQ. The CDR3 nucleotides read TGCGCCAGCAAGAGAGTTGAGGCGAACACTGAAGCTTTCTTT. It translates to CASKRVEANTEAFF.

The chain couples TRBV19 to TRBJ1-5, with D possibly matching TRBD1 (6 bases). From germline, CDR1 is LNHDA and CDR2 SQIVND (reference sequence). The CDR3 sequence is 16 residues long. The V end lost 1 base, the J end lost 1 base, and 11 bases lay between the germline ends. For the CDR3, the DNA is TGTGCCAGTAGTATAGTAGGAGGACAGAGCAATCAGCCCCAGCATTTT. This sequence encodes CASSIVGGQSNQPQHF.

The chain couples TRBV29-1 to TRBJ1-2, with 8 bases lining up with TRBD1. The CDR3 totals 13 residues. The J segment lost 5 bases and the V segment lost 5 bases, leaving 7 bases of the junction unmatched. CDR1 is SQVTM and CDR2 is ANQGSEA in the germline V gene. The CDR3 DNA reads TGCAGCGTTCGGACAGGGCGGGAGTATGGCTACACCTTC. It yields the protein CSVRTGREYGYTF. The full variable domain, with the rest looked up from reference TRBV29-1 and TRBJ1-2, is SAVISQKPSRDICQRGTSLTIQCQVDSQVTMMFWYRQQPGQSLTLIATANQGSEATYESGFVIDKFPISRPNLTFSTLTVSNMSPEDSSIYLCSVRTGREYGYTFGSGTRLTVV.

This clone was observed a few times. The gene calls are TRBV7-6 and TRBJ1-2, with D possibly TRBD1 on 5 matching bases. In germline, CDR1 is SGHVS, CDR2 FNYEAQ. The CDR3 loop spans 15 amino acids. Trimming cost V 1 base and J 3 bases, with 12 bases left between them. The CDR3 DNA reads as TGTGCCAGCAGCTTAGTGGGTGGGGGGGACTATGGCTACACCTTC. Amino acids: CASSLVGGGDYGYTF. Combining the CDR3 with reference TRBV7-6 and TRBJ1-2 gives the whole variable domain GAGVSQSPRYKVTKRGQDVALRCDPISGHVSLYWYRQALGQGPEFLTYFNYEAQQDKSGLPNDRFSAERPEGSISTLTIQRTEQRDSAMYRCASSLVGGGDYGYTFGSGTRLTVV.

This rearrangement joins TRBV9 to TRBJ2-1, with 9 bases that match TRBD2. Germline CDR1 reads SGDLS; CDR2 reads YYNGEE. The CDR3 is made up of 16 amino acids. V trimming: 4 bases; J trimming: 5 bases; junction bases outside the gene matches: 10. The CDR3 reads CASSSRTSETHNEQFF. In DNA form, the CDR3 reads TGTGCCAGCAGCTCTAGGACTAGCGAGACCCACAATGAGCAGTTCTTC.

This clone was observed once. The chain uses TRBV4-1 and TRBJ2-3; 9 bases are shared with TRBD2. J was trimmed by 9 bases and V by 8 bases; bases with no gene match: 12. This CDR3 has 14 amino acids. CDR1 is MGHRA, CDR2 YSYEKL, per germline. CDR3 region: CASGIAGEFDTQYF. In DNA, the CDR3 is TGCGCCAGCGGAATAGCGGGAGAATTCGACACGCAGTATTTT.

This clone was seen a single time. This sequence joins TRBV2 and TRBJ1-4, with D tentatively TRBD1 (5 bases). This CDR3 spans 15 amino acids. The V gene lost 0 bases and the J gene lost 10 bases, with 15 bases spanning the gap. Germline CDR1 and CDR2: SNHLY and FYNNEI. The CDR3 DNA is TGTGCCAGCAGTGAAGCTGGAGACAGAGCTGGAAAACTGTTTTTT. Amino acid sequence: CASSEAGDRAGKLFF.

The J gene is TRBJ2-7, the V gene TRBV29-1; tentatively, D is TRBD1 (6 bases). Trimming took off 6 bases at V and 5 bases at J, with 14 bases between the two ends. The V gene's germline CDR1 is SQVTM and CDR2 ANQGSEA. This CDR3 has 12 amino acids. The CDR3 DNA is TGCAGCGTCCCGGGTACAGGGAACGAGCAGTACTTC. Protein sequence: CSVPGTGNEQYF.

This chain uses TRBV5-1 with TRBJ2-5; a possible D gene is TRBD2 (6 bases). Trimming stripped 4 bases from V and 2 bases from J, with 9 bases between. Germline lookup yields CDR1 SGHRS and CDR2 YFSETQ. The CDR3 totals 13 residues. CDR3: CASSGGLQETQYF. The CDR3 nucleotides are TGCGCCAGCAGCGGTGGACTACAAGAGACCCAGTACTTC.

This clone turned up a few times. This rearrangement joins TRBV19 to TRBJ1-4, with a tentative D call TRBD1 (5 bases). Germline V lookup: CDR1 LNHDA, CDR2 SQIVND (reference sequence). The CDR3 spans 15 residues. V dropped 5 bases and J dropped 5 bases, with 15 bases sitting between them. The CDR3 region has the DNA TGTGCCAGTAGTGGCCGACAGAACCTAAATGAAAAACTGTTTTTT. Translating gives CASSGRQNLNEKLFF.

This chain uses TRBV7-2 with TRBJ1-3, with D possibly matching TRBD1 (6 bases). Germline CDR1 is SGHTA and CDR2 is FQGNSA. The CDR3 length is 15 residues. Trimming cost V 3 bases and J 4 bases, with 13 bases left between them. The CDR3 sequence: CASSFNRDAGNTIYF. The CDR3 nucleotides are TGTGCCAGCAGCTTTAACAGGGACGCGGGAAACACCATATATTTT.

The chain recombines TRBV21-1 with TRBJ1-2; the DNA was not used to check the table's D call, TRBD1. TRBV21-1 counts as a pseudogene. This CDR3 has 14 amino acids. The CDR3 DNA follows: TGTGCCAGCAGCAACCCGACAGTAGGGTGGGGCTACACCTTC. This encodes CASSNPTVGWGYTF.

With respect to this clone: This sample includes further DNA sequences coding for the same CDR3. The rearrangement uses TRBV30 and TRBJ2-3, with no clear D. Germline-derived CDR1 and CDR2 are GTSNPN and SVGIG (reference sequence). The CDR3 totals 13 residues. With 7 bases removed from V and 4 bases from J, the gap between germline ends came to 15 bases. CDR3 nucleotide sequence: TGTGCCTCCTCGGTTCTTAGATCAGATACGCAGTATTTT. Its protein is CASSVLRSDTQYF.

This clone was counted only a few times. The chain joins TRBV2 to TRBJ2-7, with D unclear. Germline values: CDR1 SNHLY, CDR2 FYNNEI. The CDR3 sequence is 14 residues long. V was clipped by 8 bases and J by 1 base, with 15 bases between them. The CDR3 DNA is TGTGCCAGCTTAAGTCGCGGTAGTTCCTACGAGCAGTACTTC. This gives the protein CASLSRGSSYEQYF.

The chain couples TRBV19 to TRBJ2-2; 9 nucleotides line up with TRBD1. CDR3 size: 15 residues. V lost 7 bases and J lost 6; bases outside the gene matches: 9. Germline CDR1 is LNHDA and CDR2 is SQIVND (reference sequence). In nucleotides, the CDR3 is TGTGCCAGTACTCCTGGGACAGGGCCGGCCGGGGAGCTGTTTTTT. Its protein product is CASTPGTGPAGELFF.

This chain uses TRBV7-3 with TRBJ2-5, with TRBD2 matching over 10 bases. J was trimmed by 5 bases and V by 5 bases; bases with no gene match: 11. The CDR3 sequence is 16 residues long. Germline V CDR1 and CDR2: SGHTA, FQGTGA. The CDR3 spells CASSKRGSGGRETQYF. CDR3 DNA: TGTGCCAGCAGCAAAAGGGGTAGCGGGGGGAGGGAGACCCAGTACTTC.

The chain employs TRBV28 and TRBJ1-3; D is possibly TRBD1 (5 bases). V lost 3 bases, J lost 3 bases, and 15 bases lay in between. Per the germline V gene, CDR1 is MDHEN and CDR2 is SYDVKM. The CDR3 has 16 amino acids. CDR3 sequence (DNA): TGTGCCAGCAGTTTCCAGGGCCCCGAAGATGGAAACACCATATATTTT. It encodes CASSFQGPEDGNTIYF.

The chain is built from TRBV5-4 and TRBJ1-6; 9 nucleotides align to TRBD1. The CDR3 extends over 14 amino acids. Germline CDR1 is SGHNT and CDR2 is YYREEE (reference sequence). Trimming took 4 bases from V and 9 from J; bases not matched to a gene: 5. As DNA, the CDR3 is TGTGCCAGCAGCCCGGACAGGGGTGGTTCACCCCTCCACTTT. Protein product: CASSPDRGGSPLHF.

The chain carries TRBV27 and TRBJ1-2; the D gene is possibly TRBD1 (6 bases). The CDR3 totals 15 residues. V was clipped by 5 bases and J by 4 bases, with 17 bases between them. CDR1 and CDR2 from the germline V gene are MNHEY and SMNVEV (reference sequence). CDR3 nucleotide sequence: TGTGCCAGCAGTCTGTTCAGACAGGAAGGCTATGGCTACACCTTC. This codes for CASSLFRQEGYGYTF.

The chain employs TRBV28 and TRBJ1-4, with no clear D. This CDR3 has 15 residues. The V gene lost 8 bases and the J gene lost 10 bases, with 23 bases spanning the gap. Germline V gene data show CDR1 as MDHEN and CDR2 as SYDVKM. CDR3 protein: CASRLPGFGERKLFF. In DNA form, the CDR3 reads TGTGCCAGCCGACTTCCGGGATTTGGGGAGAGAAAACTGTTTTTT.

The chain is built from TRBV25-1 and TRBJ1-6, with D possibly matching TRBD1 (5 bases). V lost 0 bases to trimming and J lost 7 bases, with 13 bases between them. Per the germline V gene, CDR1 is MGHDK and CDR2 is SYGVNS. The CDR3 length is 16 residues. The CDR3 loop is CASSEYGGGGNSPLHF. CDR3 DNA: TGTGCCAGCAGTGAATACGGGGGGGGAGGGAATTCACCCCTCCACTTT.

The chain combines TRBV5-1 with TRBJ1-5; D is unresolved. CDR1 is SGHRS and CDR2 is YFSETQ in the germline V gene. The CDR3 is made up of 15 amino acids. Trimming took 5 bases from V and 6 from J, leaving 18 bases between them. CDR3 protein: CASSRMGGPSQPQHF. The CDR3 bases are TGCGCCAGCAGTCGAATGGGAGGCCCCAGTCAGCCCCAGCATTTT.

This sequence joins TRBV29-1 and TRBJ2-7, with 8 bases that match TRBD1. The V segment lost 2 bases and the J segment 6 bases; nucleotides outside the gene matches: 6. Looked up from germline, CDR1 is SQVTM and CDR2 is ANQGSEA. The CDR3 runs 13 residues. The CDR3 sequence: CSVERTGRGEQYF. In DNA, the CDR3 is TGCAGCGTTGAAAGGACAGGGCGCGGCGAGCAGTACTTC.

V and J are TRBV27 and TRBJ2-1; 7 positions match TRBD1. CDR1 and CDR2 (germline): MNHEY, SMNVEV (reference sequence). CDR3 size: 15 residues. The trim removed 5 bases at V and 5 bases at J, leaving 9 bases unmatched. The CDR3 sequence is CASSGDRGGDNEQFF. CDR3 DNA sequence: TGTGCCAGCAGTGGGGACAGAGGAGGAGACAATGAGCAGTTCTTC.